This entry concerns a single T cell receptor beta chain. What it binds is unknown. This entry comes from a study of PD-1 blockade in classical Hodgkin lymphoma. Overall study findings and caveats: A reduction in baseline TCR diversity was reportedly seen in newly diagnosed patients relative to healthy donors. Only CD4+ TCR diversity, not CD8+, had risen significantly by C4D1. Undefined causes, possibly disease activity or prior therapy, underlie the repertoire differences. Patients who responded completely had about the same baseline diversity as newly diagnosed patients.

Trimming took 0 bases from V and 0 from J, leaving 9 bases between them. This CDR3 contains 17 residues. Looked up from germline, CDR1 is LGHNA and CDR2 is YNFKEQ. Assay: immunoSEQ multiplex PCR; the TCRdb copy retains only in-frame clones and omits some. Of approximately 100,000 clones listed, approximately 90% are singletons. Following autologous stem cell transplantation, relapse occurred in every patient, and exposure to brentuximab vedotin varied. The chain carries TRBV4-2 and TRBJ1-6; D remains unclear. This sequence was found in a human donor with classical Hodgkin lymphoma. The source material was peripheral blood mononuclear cells (PBMCs), sampled before the second cycle of nivolumab. The DNA of the CDR3 is TGTGCCAGCAGCCAAGATCTCGGGAGCTCCTATAATTCACCCCTCCACTTT. Translation: CASSQDLGSSYNSPLHF.